The 14 T cell receptor beta chains listed next were all sequenced from one sample in a study of regulatory T cells in long-lasting Graves disease (dated by TCRdb to the early 2020s). The time point label of this sample denotes: newly diagnosed GD, antithyroid drugs for less than 3 months. For both TCR sequencing and RNA sequencing, RNA was extracted from PBMCs in TRIzol. The library came from multiplex PCR. Sequencing took place on an Illumina HiSeq 4000. iRepertoire HTBI primers and Arm-PCR amplification of CDR3 regions were used to construct TCR beta libraries. TCRdb cleaned the public reads at Q25 with fastp, built clones with MiXCR and kept in-frame beta chains. When rows share a CDR3 protein, they turn into one entry using the most common DNA and genes. Within this sample are about 500,000 distinct CDR3 sequences, with around 15% of them counted one time only. The top ten clones comprise more than 9% of the sample.

This same sample was also taken into another study, of T cells in Graves' hyperthyroidism and ophthalmopathy.

Sequenced material: peripheral blood mononuclear cells (PBMCs), taken at new diagnosis, from a patient treated with antithyroid drugs. These TCRs come from a man aged 40-49 years with Graves disease. Donor details come from another sample of the same person, matched by shared clones.

This clonotype was recorded a few times. V is TRBV10-2 and J is TRBJ1-2; D ambiguous. Trimming stripped 10 bases from V and 5 bases from J, with 14 bases between. Germline loops: CDR1 WSHSY, CDR2 SAAADI. The CDR3 length is 12 residues. CDR3 in DNA: TGCGCCAACATAGGAGGGAGATATGGCTACACCTTC. This gives the protein CANIGGRYGYTF.

This clonotype appeared many times. The J gene is TRBJ2-6, the V gene TRBV7-2; D gene unclear. The CDR3 contains 16 residues. Per germline, CDR1 SGHTA and CDR2 FQGNSA. V was clipped by 3 bases and J by 4 bases, with 13 bases between them. The CDR3 DNA sequence: TGTGCCAGCAGCTTGGAAGGAGCCTGGGGGGCCAACGTCCTGACTTTC. As protein: CASSLEGAWGANVLTF.

The rearrangement joins TRBV11-2 to TRBJ2-1; D may correspond to TRBD1 or TRBD2 (5 bases each). This CDR3 has 14 amino acids. CDR1 and CDR2 (germline): SGHAT, FQNNGV. Trimming took off 5 bases at V and 8 bases at J, with 16 bases between the two ends. CDR3 amino acids: CASSLGTRSDEQFF. The CDR3 bases are TGTGCCAGCAGCCTTGGGACGCGCTCCGATGAGCAGTTCTTC. The full variable domain, completed using reference TRBV11-2 and TRBJ2-1, is EAGVAQSPRYKIIEKRQSVAFWCNPISGHATLYWYQQILGQGPKLLIQFQNNGVVDDSQLPKDRFSAERLKGVDSTLKIQPAKLEDSAVYLCASSLGTRSDEQFFGPGTRLTVL.

This clonotype has a count of ten or more. The rearrangement joins TRBV29-1 to TRBJ2-1; 7 bases are a match to TRBD2. Germline loops: CDR1 SQVTM, CDR2 ANQGSEA. The CDR3 sequence is 13 residues long. V dropped 0 bases and J dropped 5; count of bases not matched to a gene: 1. The chain's CDR3 is CSVEDLADNEQFF. Here the CDR3 DNA reads TGCAGCGTTGAAGATCTAGCGGACAATGAGCAGTTCTTC.

The chain is built from TRBV19 and TRBJ2-1, with a possible D match to TRBD1 (5 bases). From germline, CDR1 is LNHDA and CDR2 SQIVND (reference sequence). The CDR3 is made up of 13 amino acids. V was clipped by 9 bases and J by 1 base, with 10 bases between them. The CDR3, as DNA: TGTGCCAGCAGGGTTGGGTCCTACAATGAGCAGTTCTTC. This gives the protein CASRVGSYNEQFF. Combining the CDR3 with reference TRBV19 and TRBJ2-1 gives the whole variable domain DGGITQSPKYLFRKEGQNVTLSCEQNLNHDAMYWYRQDPGQGLRLIYYSQIVNDFQKGDIAEGYSVSREKKESFPLTVTSAQKNPTAFYLCASRVGSYNEQFFGPGTRLTVL.

This clonotype was observed many times. The chain uses TRBV4-1 and TRBJ1-1; D remains unclear. The germline gives CDR1 MGHRA, CDR2 YSYEKL. The CDR3 consists of 16 residues. The V end was cut by 1 base, the J end by 0 bases, with 12 bases between. The DNA of the CDR3 is TGCGCCAGCAGCCAAGGTGTGGTCAGACTGAACACTGAAGCTTTCTTT. Its translation: CASSQGVVRLNTEAFF.

The table lists this clonotype with many counts. The chain uses TRBV28 and TRBJ2-7; 10 positions match TRBD1. The CDR3 loop spans 12 amino acids. J was trimmed by 5 bases and V by 7 bases; bases with no gene match: 2. Germline loops: CDR1 MDHEN, CDR2 SYDVKM. The chain's CDR3 is CASTGQGDEQYF. The CDR3 region has the DNA TGTGCCAGCACCGGACAGGGGGACGAGCAGTACTTC.

This clonotype was recorded many times. This chain links TRBV20-1 with TRBJ2-1; D not certain. The CDR3 sequence is 12 residues long. Germline assignment: CDR1 DFQATT and CDR2 SNEGSKA (reference sequence). V lost 3 bases and J 9 bases, leaving 12 bases between the germline ends. CDR3 DNA: TGCAGTGCTAGCGATAAGGGTGGTGAGCAGTTCTTC. Its translation is CSASDKGGEQFF.

The V and J genes are TRBV15 and TRBJ1-5, with D maybe TRBD1 (5 bases). The CDR3 runs 17 residues. Trimming cost V 5 bases and J 0 bases, with 17 bases left between them. The germline CDR1 and CDR2 sequences are LNHNV and YYDKDF (reference sequence). The CDR3 region has the DNA TGTGCCACCAGCGGTAAGGCGGGGCCCTATAGCAATCAGCCCCAGCATTTT. This codes for CATSGKAGPYSNQPQHF.

In this sample, this clonotype turned up many times. The V call is TRBV28, the J call TRBJ2-7; D may correspond to TRBD1 or TRBD2 (5 bases each). This CDR3 is 13 amino acids long. Per germline, CDR1 MDHEN and CDR2 SYDVKM. Trimming took 9 bases from V and 0 from J, leaving 12 bases between them. The CDR3 nucleotides are TGTGCCAGTTTTTCAGGGAGCTCCTACGAGCAGTACTTC. Residues: CASFSGSSYEQYF.

This clonotype was counted many times. This chain connects TRBV6-6 to TRBJ1-2, with TRBD1 matching 10 bases. CDR3 length: 16 residues. CDR1 is MNHNY, CDR2 SVGAGI, per germline (reference sequence). The trim removed 0 bases at V and 4 bases at J, leaving 5 bases unmatched. CDR3 sequence: CASSYSIRTGGYGYTF. The DNA of the CDR3 is TGTGCCAGCAGTTACTCGATAAGGACAGGGGGCTATGGCTACACCTTC.

This clonotype has more than one count but fewer than ten. Being one base from a much bigger clone, this may be a read error. The chain has TRBV28 and TRBJ2-5; D may be TRBD2 (5 bases). V shed 5 bases and J shed 5 bases, with 15 bases lying between them. CDR1 MDHEN and CDR2 SYDVKM come from the germline V gene. The CDR3 covers 14 residues. The CDR3 spells CASSLGSSSETQYF. The CDR3 DNA is TGTGCCAGCAGTCTCGGTTCTAGCTCCGAGACCCAGTACTTC. Combining the CDR3 with reference TRBV28 and TRBJ2-5 gives the whole variable domain DVKVTQSSRYLVKRTGEKVFLECVQDMDHENMFWYRQDPGLGLRLIYFSYDVKMKEKGDIPEGYSVSREKKERFSLILESASTNQTSMYLCASSLGSSSETQYFGPGTRLLVL.

Note on this clonotype: A far more abundant clone sits one base away, making this likely a read error. The chain uses TRBV30 and TRBJ2-5; tentative D call: TRBD2 (5 bases). Judging by the DNA end, TRBJ2-1 fits better; the J call may be wrong. Germline loops: CDR1 GTSNPN, CDR2 SVGIG (reference sequence). The CDR3 is made up of 11 amino acids. As DNA, the CDR3 is TGTGCCTGGAGTCCACGGGGTGAGCAGTTCTTC. Translating gives CAWSPRGEQFF.

This clonotype has ten or more counts. V is TRBV6-2 or TRBV6-3 and J is TRBJ2-7, with 11 bases matching TRBD2. The germline gives CDR1 MNHEY, CDR2 SVGEGT. The CDR3 runs to 17 residues. V gave up 5 bases and J gave up 6 bases; unmatched junction bases: 15. The chain's CDR3 is CASSHTSGRVGPGEQYF. The DNA for the CDR3 is TGTGCCAGCAGTCATACTAGCGGGAGAGTTGGCCCAGGCGAGCAGTACTTC.